The clone carrying this TCR beta chain has a handful of counts. The target antigen is unknown. TCRdb reprocessed the RACE reads with MiXCR, giving one entry per CDR3 protein. The sample lists about 260,000 distinct CDR3 sequences, approximately 8.6% occurring once. This record comes from a study of human T cells and chemical hapten exposure. This CDR3 comprises 16 residues. Trimming removed 3 bases from V and 4 bases from J; junction bases left unmatched: 4. Per germline, CDR1 MDHEN and CDR2 SYDVKM. Study results and caveats: Expanded TCRs grouped into significantly more large CDR3 similarity clusters than controls produced. Among TCRs, those above 1 in 1000 frequency were unaffected by DPC sensitization.

The time point: pre-sensitization, week 0. Treatment denoted: therapeutic diphenylcyclopropenone sensitization with weekly scalp DPC. The sample in question was whole blood, obtained in connection with sensitization to the hapten diphenylcyclopropenone (DPC). The chain combines TRBV28 with TRBJ1-3; 12 bases map to TRBD1. The source of this sequence is a woman aged 35 to 49 with alopecia areata. Some clones in this sample may be carry-over from other donors' samples. CDR3 loop: CASSFGTGGIGNTIYF. The CDR3 bases are TGTGCCAGCAGTTTCGGGACAGGGGGCATCGGAAACACCATATATTTT.